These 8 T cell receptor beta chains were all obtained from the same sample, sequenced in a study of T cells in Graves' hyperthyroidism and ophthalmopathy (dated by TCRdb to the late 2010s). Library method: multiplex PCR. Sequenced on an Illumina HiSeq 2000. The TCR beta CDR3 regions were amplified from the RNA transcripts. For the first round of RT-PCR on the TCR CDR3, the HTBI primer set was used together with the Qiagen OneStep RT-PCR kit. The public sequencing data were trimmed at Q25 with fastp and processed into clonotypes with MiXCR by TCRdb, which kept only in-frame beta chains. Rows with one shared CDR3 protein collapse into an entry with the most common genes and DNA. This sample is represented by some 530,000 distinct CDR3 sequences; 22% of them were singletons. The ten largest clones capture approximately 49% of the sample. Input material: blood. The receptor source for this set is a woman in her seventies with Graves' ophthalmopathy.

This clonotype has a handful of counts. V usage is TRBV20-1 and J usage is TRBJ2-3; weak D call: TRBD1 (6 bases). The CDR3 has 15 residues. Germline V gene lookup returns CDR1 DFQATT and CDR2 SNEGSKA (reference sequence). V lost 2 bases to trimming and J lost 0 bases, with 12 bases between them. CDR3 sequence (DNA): TGCAGTGCTAGAAGGGGGAGCTCTAGCACAGATACGCAGTATTTT. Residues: CSARRGSSSTDTQYF.

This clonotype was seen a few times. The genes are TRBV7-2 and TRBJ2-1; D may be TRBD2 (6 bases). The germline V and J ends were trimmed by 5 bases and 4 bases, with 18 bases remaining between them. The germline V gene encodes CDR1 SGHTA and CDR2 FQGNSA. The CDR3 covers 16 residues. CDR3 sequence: CASSPRRFGGYNEQFF. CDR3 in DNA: TGTGCCAGCAGCCCCCGTCGGTTCGGGGGTTACAATGAGCAGTTCTTC.

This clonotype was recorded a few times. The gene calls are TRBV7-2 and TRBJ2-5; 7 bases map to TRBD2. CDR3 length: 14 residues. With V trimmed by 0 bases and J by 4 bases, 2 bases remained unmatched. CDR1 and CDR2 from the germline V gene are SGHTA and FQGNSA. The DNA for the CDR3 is TGTGCCAGCAGCTTAGCCCAGCGGGGAGAGACCCAGTACTTC. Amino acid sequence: CASSLAQRGETQYF.

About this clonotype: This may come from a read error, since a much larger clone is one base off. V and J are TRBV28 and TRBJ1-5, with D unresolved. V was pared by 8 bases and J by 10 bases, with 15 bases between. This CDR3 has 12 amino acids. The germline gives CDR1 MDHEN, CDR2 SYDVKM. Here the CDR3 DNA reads TGTGCCAGCGGCGGTACTTTAGGTCCCCAGCATTTT. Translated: CASGGTLGPQHF.

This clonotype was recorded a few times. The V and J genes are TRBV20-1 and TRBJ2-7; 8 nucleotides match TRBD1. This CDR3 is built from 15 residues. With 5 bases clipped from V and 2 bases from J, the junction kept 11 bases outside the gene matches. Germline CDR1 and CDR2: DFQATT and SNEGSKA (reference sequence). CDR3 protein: CSAAPGTGKTYEQYF. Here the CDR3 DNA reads TGCAGTGCTGCCCCCGGGACAGGTAAAACCTACGAGCAGTACTTC.

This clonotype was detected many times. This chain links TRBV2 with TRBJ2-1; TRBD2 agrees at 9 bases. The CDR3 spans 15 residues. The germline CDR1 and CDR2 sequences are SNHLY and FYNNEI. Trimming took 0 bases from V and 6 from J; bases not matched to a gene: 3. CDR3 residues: CASSEAGLASNEQFF. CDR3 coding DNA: TGTGCCAGCAGTGAAGCGGGACTAGCTTCCAATGAGCAGTTCTTC.

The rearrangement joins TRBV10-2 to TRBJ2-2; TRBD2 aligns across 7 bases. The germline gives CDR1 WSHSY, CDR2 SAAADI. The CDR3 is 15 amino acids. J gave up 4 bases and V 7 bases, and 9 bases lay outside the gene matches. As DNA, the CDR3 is TGCGCCAGCATAGGACTAGTGGGAGGCACCGGGGAGCTGTTTTTT. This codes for CASIGLVGGTGELFF.

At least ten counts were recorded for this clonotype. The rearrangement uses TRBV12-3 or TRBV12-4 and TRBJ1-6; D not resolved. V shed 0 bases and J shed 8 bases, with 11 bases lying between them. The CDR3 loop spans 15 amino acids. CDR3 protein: CASSLANLRDSPLHF. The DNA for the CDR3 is TGTGCCAGCAGTTTAGCGAATTTGAGGGATTCACCCCTCCACTTT.